The 26 T cell receptor beta chains below were found in one sample sequenced in a study of blood T cells in healthy people across ages (dated by TCRdb to between 2015 and 2016). The library was built by means of 5' RACE. Sequencing took place on an Illumina HiSeq 2500. A second roughly 6 to 11 cycle PCR used a sample-barcoded 5' primer and a J-beta primer mix. Using fastp trimming at Q25 and MiXCR clonotype assembly, TCRdb reanalyzed the public sequencing data and kept in-frame beta chains. Rows with a matching CDR3 protein are joined into one entry that keeps the most common DNA and genes. For this sample there are about 1.8 million distinct CDR3 sequences; roughly 49% appear just once. Roughly 2% of the sample belongs to the ten largest clones. The sequenced material came from blood. These receptors were obtained from a woman aged 40 to 55 in good health.

The V gene is TRBV28, the J gene TRBJ2-7; D gene ambiguous. CDR1 and CDR2 from the germline V gene are MDHEN and SYDVKM. The V and J ends lost 3 bases and 0 bases respectively, with 15 bases between them. The CDR3 extends over 16 amino acids. Here the CDR3 reads CASSFWLPDFSYEQYF. CDR3 nucleotide sequence: TGTGCCAGCAGTTTTTGGCTACCAGACTTCTCCTACGAGCAGTACTTC.

The V gene is TRBV7-9, the J gene TRBJ1-2, with 9 positions matching TRBD1. CDR1 is SEHNR and CDR2 is FQNEAQ in the germline V gene (reference sequence). The length of the CDR3 is 13 residues. V lost 6 bases to trimming and J lost 13 bases; unmatched junction nucleotides: 12. CDR3 bases: TGTGCCAGCAGTACCGGGACAGGGTTTCTTCTCACCTTC. It codes for CASSTGTGFLLTF.

This rearrangement joins TRBV5-4 to TRBJ1-1, with D maybe TRBD1 (5 bases). Trimming shortened V by 3 bases and J by 4 bases, and 10 bases separated the two germline ends. This CDR3 has 13 amino acids. Germline lookup yields CDR1 SGHNT and CDR2 YYREEE (reference sequence). CDR3 sequence reads: CASSSGFGTEAFF. The CDR3 coding sequence is TGTGCCAGCAGCTCAGGGTTCGGCACTGAAGCTTTCTTT. The full variable domain, with the rest looked up from reference TRBV5-4 and TRBJ1-1, is ETGVTQSPTHLIKTRGQQVTLRCSSQSGHNTVSWYQQALGQGPQFIFQYYREEENGRGNFPPRFSGLQFPNYSSELNVNALELDDSALYLCASSSGFGTEAFFGQGTRLTVV.

This clonotype was detected only once. V is TRBV2 and J is TRBJ1-6; D uncertain. Germline V CDR1 and CDR2: SNHLY, FYNNEI. CDR3 length equals 18 residues. Trimming left V 7 bases short and J 0 bases short, with 19 bases between. CDR3 region: CASTEDLRVSSYNSPLHF. CDR3 coding DNA: TGTGCCAGCACCGAGGACCTACGCGTTAGCTCCTATAATTCACCCCTCCACTTT.

The CDR3 region has the DNA TGCAGTGCTAGAGTGGGCAGGGGGGTCTACGAGCAGTACTTC. It encodes CSARVGRGVYEQYF. The rearrangement joins TRBV20-1 to TRBJ2-7; possibly TRBD1 for D (7 bases). The ends were cut back, 1 base at V and 3 bases at J, with 13 bases in the middle. The CDR3 extends over 14 amino acids. Germline-derived CDR1 and CDR2 are DFQATT and SNEGSKA (reference sequence).

The J gene is TRBJ2-1, the V gene TRBV20-1, with D possibly TRBD1 on 8 matching bases. The DNA end is a closer match to TRBJ2-7, so the J assignment may be wrong. The germline V gene has CDR1 DFQATT and CDR2 SNEGSKA (reference sequence). This CDR3 has 15 residues. CDR3 DNA sequence: TGCAGTGGGATGATTGTGGACAGGGACTACAATGAGCAGTACTTC. Residues: CSGMIVDRDYNEQYF.

This chain connects TRBV7-2 to TRBJ2-2; D unresolved. The CDR3 has 14 amino acids. CDR1 is SGHTA, CDR2 FQGNSA, per germline. The germline V and J ends were trimmed by 5 bases and 0 bases, with 7 bases remaining between them. The CDR3 DNA follows: TGTGCCAGCAGCCTTACCCCGAACACCGGGGAGCTGTTTTTT. Protein: CASSLTPNTGELFF.

This clonotype appeared a few times. This rearrangement joins TRBV20-1 to TRBJ2-3, with 10 bases fitting TRBD2. The V gene's germline CDR1 is DFQATT and CDR2 SNEGSKA (reference sequence). The CDR3 loop spans 14 amino acids. Germline trimming cut 6 bases from V and 4 bases from J; bases unmatched to any gene: 7. The chain's CDR3 is CSAGGLAIADTQYF. The CDR3 DNA sequence: TGCAGTGCCGGGGGACTAGCGATCGCAGATACGCAGTATTTT.

The CDR3 sequence: CAISHQGNTEAFF. In DNA form, the CDR3 reads TGTGCCATCTCCCATCAGGGAAACACTGAAGCTTTCTTT. This chain joins TRBV10-3 and TRBJ1-1; D is perhaps TRBD1 (5 bases). V lost 8 bases and J lost 2, with 12 bases in between. From germline, CDR1 is ENHRY and CDR2 SYGVKD. This CDR3 has 13 amino acids.

This clonotype was picked up a small number of times. V and J are TRBV25-1 and TRBJ2-6; TRBD2 agrees at 7 bases. Trimming at V came to 1 base and at J to 4 bases, leaving 7 bases not matched to a gene. The length of the CDR3 is 17 residues. Germline CDR1 MGHDK, CDR2 SYGVNS. The CDR3 protein is CASSEWGGLAGANVLTF. The CDR3 DNA follows: TGTGCCAGCAGTGAATGGGGGGGGTTGGCCGGGGCCAACGTCCTGACTTTC.

V usage is TRBV20-1 and J usage is TRBJ2-3, with 8 bases fitting TRBD1. The CDR3 runs 14 residues. Germline values: CDR1 DFQATT, CDR2 SNEGSKA (reference sequence). With 6 bases clipped from V and 3 bases from J, the junction kept 8 bases outside the gene matches. The CDR3 DNA follows: TGCAGTGCCCTATGGACAGGGTTGACAGATACGCAGTATTTT. This gives the protein CSALWTGLTDTQYF.

This clonotype was picked up a small number of times. This sequence joins TRBV20-1 and TRBJ2-1; 8 bases line up with TRBD1. Germline trimming cut 0 bases from V and 7 bases from J; bases unmatched to any gene: 5. Germline CDR1 is DFQATT and CDR2 is SNEGSKA (reference sequence). This CDR3 comprises 14 residues. CDR3 loop: CSARDPRQGNEQFF. The CDR3 DNA is TGCAGTGCTAGAGATCCTCGACAGGGGAATGAGCAGTTCTTC.

The chain employs TRBV10-3 and TRBJ2-5; D not certain. This CDR3 is built from 14 residues. Germline V gene sequence: CDR1 ENHRY, CDR2 SYGVKD. V lost 0 bases and J lost 5, with 10 bases in between. This chain's CDR3 is CAISESIRGETQYF. The DNA of the CDR3 is TGTGCCATCAGTGAGTCGATCCGTGGGGAGACCCAGTACTTC.

The J gene is TRBJ2-4, the V gene TRBV21-1; no DNA check was done on the table's D call, TRBD2. TRBV21-1 is listed as a pseudogene. The CDR3 length is 14 residues. The CDR3 nucleotides read TGTGCCAGCAGCAAAGGGACGGACTCCTACGGGCAGTACTTC. This sequence encodes CASSKGTDSYGQYF.

The chain is built from TRBV11-2 and TRBJ2-5, with TRBD2 matching 7 bases. Germline V gene data show CDR1 as SGHAT and CDR2 as FQNNGV. V gave up 5 bases and J gave up 2 bases; unmatched junction bases: 5. The CDR3 contains 14 residues. Here the CDR3 reads CASSPTSIQETQYF. CDR3 DNA: TGTGCCAGCAGCCCGACTAGCATACAAGAGACCCAGTACTTC.

The genes are TRBV29-1 and TRBJ2-1; 11 nucleotides line up with TRBD2. The CDR3 is 14 residues long. The V gene end was trimmed by 5 bases and the J gene end by 4 bases; junction bases not matched to a gene: 4. Germline V gene data show CDR1 as SQVTM and CDR2 as ANQGSEA. The CDR3 protein is CSVLAGGLYNEQFF. The CDR3 nucleotides are TGCAGCGTTTTAGCGGGGGGGCTTTACAATGAGCAGTTCTTC.

The rearrangement uses TRBV6-5 and TRBJ2-1, with D perhaps given as TRBD1 or TRBD2 (5 bases each). CDR1 is MNHEY and CDR2 is SVGAGI in the germline V gene. The CDR3 has 13 amino acids. Trimming removed 7 bases from V and 4 bases from J, with 11 bases in between. CDR3 region: CASKGTEYNEQFF. Written as DNA, the CDR3 is TGTGCCAGCAAAGGGACGGAGTACAATGAGCAGTTCTTC.

The chain couples TRBV29-1 to TRBJ1-1, with 10 bases lining up with TRBD1. This CDR3 region has 13 residues. Trimming removed 6 bases from V and 5 bases from J; junction bases left unmatched: 6. Germline CDR1 SQVTM, CDR2 ANQGSEA. The CDR3 bases are TGCAGCGTCCTTGGGACAGGGGATACTGAAGCTTTCTTT. It encodes CSVLGTGDTEAFF.

This clonotype has more than one count but fewer than ten. The V and J genes are TRBV28 and TRBJ2-7; 8 bases fit TRBD1. J gave up 7 bases and V 8 bases, and 22 bases lay outside the gene matches. The length of the CDR3 is 17 residues. CDR1 is MDHEN, CDR2 SYDVKM, per germline. The CDR3 sequence: CASLPLYGTGNLREQYF. DNA of the CDR3: TGTGCCAGCCTTCCCTTATACGGGACAGGAAACCTACGTGAGCAGTACTTC.

Here the CDR3 DNA reads TGTGCCAGCAGTTCACCGCCGGGACAGGGCGCTAATGAAAAACTGTTTTTT. It translates to CASSSPPGQGANEKLFF. The chain is built from TRBV12-3 or TRBV12-4 and TRBJ1-4, with 9 bases lining up with TRBD1. The length of the CDR3 is 17 residues. The V segment lost 4 bases and the J segment 3 bases; nucleotides outside the gene matches: 9.

This sequence joins TRBV5-6 and TRBJ2-3, with TRBD2 matching 8 bases. This CDR3 is 14 amino acids long. Germline CDR1 reads SGHDT; CDR2 reads YYEEEE. With V trimmed by 4 bases and J by 5 bases, 6 bases remained unmatched. As DNA, the CDR3 is TGTGCCAGCAGCGCCGGGGGGGCCGGAGATACGCAGTATTTT. Translated: CASSAGGAGDTQYF.

The chain is built from TRBV5-1 and TRBJ2-5, with D uncertain. The CDR3 is 13 residues long. The germline CDR1 and CDR2 sequences are SGHRS and YFSETQ. With 5 bases removed from V and 3 bases from J, the gap between germline ends came to 11 bases. CDR3 in amino acids: CASSFQTEETQYF. CDR3 in DNA: TGCGCCAGCAGTTTTCAAACTGAAGAGACCCAGTACTTC.

The genes are TRBV7-9 and TRBJ1-4; D may be TRBD1 (6 bases). Trimming stripped 4 bases from V and 3 bases from J, with 9 bases between. Germline CDR1 reads SEHNR; CDR2 reads FQNEAQ (reference sequence). The CDR3 totals 14 residues. In nucleotides, the CDR3 is TGTGCCAGCAGCTCCGGGACACCTAATGAAAAACTGTTTTTT. Residues: CASSSGTPNEKLFF.

V usage is TRBV7-2 and J usage is TRBJ1-2; D is unresolved. The germline V gene encodes CDR1 SGHTA and CDR2 FQGNSA. Between the trimmed V and J ends, which lost 5 bases and 6 bases, there was a span of 16 bases. CDR3 size: 14 residues. The CDR3 loop is CASSNSFGENGYTF. The CDR3 bases are TGTGCCAGCAGCAATAGCTTTGGGGAGAATGGCTACACCTTC.

V usage is TRBV4-2 and J usage is TRBJ2-1; possible D gene TRBD1, 7 bases. Germline V CDR1 and CDR2: LGHNA, YNFKEQ. Trimming cost V 4 bases and J 0 bases, with 13 bases left between them. The CDR3 sequence is 16 residues long. The CDR3 DNA reads TGTGCCAGCAGCCCCGCAGGGGGGATCTCCTACAATGAGCAGTTCTTC. Its protein product is CASSPAGGISYNEQFF.

A single count supports this clonotype. The V gene is TRBV6-1, the J gene TRBJ2-1; 12 bases agree with TRBD2. The CDR3 length is 16 residues. Germline V gene sequence: CDR1 MNHNS, CDR2 SASEGT. V gave up 4 bases and J gave up 5 bases; unmatched junction bases: 6. CDR3 amino acids: CASSVGLAGGNNEQFF. CDR3 in DNA: TGTGCCAGCAGTGTGGGCCTAGCGGGGGGGAACAATGAGCAGTTCTTC.